Listed below are T cell receptor beta chains from one sample, sequenced in a study of shared clonotypes between healthy human individuals. Sequencing used immunoSEQ multiplex PCR; TCRdb keeps in-frame clones, though not all of them. The repertoire holds about 490,000 clones, with about 82% as singletons. What was sequenced was PBMCs. These receptors all come from a woman aged 40 to 50 in good health. Some clones in this sample may be carry-over from other donors' samples. CDR3s include the opening cysteine and the closing phenylalanine or tryptophan.

TRBV10-3	CAISDNAVAVTDTQYF
TRBV30	CAWTLDRGGEAFF
TRBV6-5	CASTEDELKYGYTF
TRBV18	CASSPPAGTGELFF
TRBV5-6	CASSLASKQFF
TRBV6-4	CASSDGGGSYNEQFF
TRBV28	CASSPPGGNYGYTF
TRBV9	CASSRTSGKTDTQYF
TRBV15	CATSTRTYTDTQYF
TRBV28	CASRGDRGPPYGYTF
TRBV30	CAWSPPGTAYGYTF
TRBV19	CASNQGTGGPYEQYF
TRBV5-4	CASRKDRVTETQYF
TRBV5-8	CASSLLLAGETQYF
TRBV2	CASSEARQAGANVLTF
TRBV5-6	CASSLGLASGELFF
TRBV2	CASSVDLSGANVLTF
TRBV7-9	CASSLDLARPGAYNEQFF
TRBV6-4	CASSEGSNQPQHF
TRBV30	CAWSERGQSNTEAFF
TRBV13	CASSKGHLSSYEQYF
TRBV6-5	CAGKRNSNQPQHF
TRBV6-5	CASSYDSAGTYNEQFF
TRBV6-6	CASKREGSETQYF
TRBV5-4	CASSLSPNTGELFF